The entry below describes one T cell receptor (beta chain). Here immunoSEQ multiplex PCR was the method, and the copy in TCRdb shows in-frame clones only, minus some. The sample consists of 45,000 to 65,000 clones, about 90% of them appearing once. The data originate from a study of OX40 agonist ivuxolimab in advanced cancers. V dropped 4 bases and J dropped 4; count of bases not matched to a gene: 3. The germline V gene has CDR1 SGHKS and CDR2 YYEKEE (reference sequence). This CDR3 spans 13 amino acids. Sample: CD4+ or CD8+ T cells sorted from blood, taken in a trial of the OX40 agonist ivuxolimab. The sequence was collected from an adult with an advanced solid tumor such as melanoma, head and neck, liver or kidney cancer. The J gene is TRBJ2-5, the V gene TRBV5-5; 8 nucleotides align to TRBD1. Here the CDR3 DNA reads TGTGCCAGCAGCCGACAGGGGACAGAGACCCAGTACTTC. Translating it yields CASSRQGTETQYF.